A selection of T cell receptor beta chains follows, all from one sample in a study of early T cells in non-severe SARS-CoV-2 infection. TCRdb passed the 5' RACE reads through MiXCR, listing each CDR3 protein once. The sample records nearly 30,000 distinct CDR3 sequences, less than 6.5% being singletons. The sequenced material came from whole blood. Receptors originate from an adult who was a healthcare worker with PCR-confirmed SARS-CoV-2 infection or an uninfected control (not recorded which). The CDR3 runs from the conserved cysteine through the conserved F or W. Fields, in order: V gene, J gene, D gene, clone size, CDR3 protein, CDR3 DNA. The D gene is left open where the match is weak. Clone size appears in some rows only: once, few, many, or a class for an expanded clone.

TRBV6-5	TRBJ1-2	-	few	CASSYSTGGGGYTF	TGTGCCAGCAGTTACTCGACCGGGGGCGGTGGCTACACCTTC
TRBV18	TRBJ1-6	-	many	CASSPHLQGALNSPLHF	TGTGCCAGCTCACCGCACTTACAGGGTGCGCTAAATTCACCCCTCCACTTT
TRBV12-3/TRBV12-4	TRBJ2-4	TRBD2	many	CASTHRLAGGEDIQYF	TGTGCCAGCACCCACCGACTAGCGGGGGGGGAGGACATTCAGTACTTC
TRBV13	TRBJ2-7	TRBD1	many	CASSPSGTGYEQYF	TGTGCCAGCAGCCCCTCCGGGACAGGGTACGAGCAGTACTTC
TRBV7-2	TRBJ2-1	-	-	CASSSQGFYNEQFF	TGTGCCAGCAGCTCCCAGGGCTTCTACAATGAGCAGTTCTTC
TRBV11-2	TRBJ2-1	-	-	CASSRQPGHANEQFF	TGTGCCAGCAGCCGCCAACCGGGACACGCCAATGAGCAGTTCTTC
TRBV20-1	TRBJ1-4	-	-	CSATRTEKLFF	TGCAGTGCTACCAGGACTGAAAAACTGTTTTTT
TRBV4-3	TRBJ2-5	TRBD2	many	CASSPRTGLAGGIETQYF	TGCGCCAGCAGCCCACGGACGGGACTAGCGGGGGGGATTGAGACCCAGTACTTC
TRBV15	TRBJ2-4	-	many	CATSRGESENIQYF	TGTGCCACCAGCAGAGGGGAGAGTGAGAACATTCAGTACTTC
TRBV6-2/TRBV6-3	TRBJ1-1	-	-	CASRPLTNTEAFF	TGTGCCAGCAGACCTTTGACGAACACTGAAGCTTTCTTT
TRBV18	TRBJ2-7	TRBD1	many	CASSPSTGGVFRYEQYF	TGTGCCAGCTCACCAAGCACAGGGGGCGTCTTCCGCTACGAGCAGTACTTC
TRBV13	TRBJ2-7	-	few	CASSLGLRGAGEQYF	TGTGCCAGCAGCTTAGGCCTCCGGGGCGCAGGCGAGCAGTACTTC
TRBV6-5	TRBJ2-7	TRBD2	-	CASGLAGYTYEQYF	TGTGCCAGCGGACTAGCGGGGTATACCTACGAGCAGTACTTC